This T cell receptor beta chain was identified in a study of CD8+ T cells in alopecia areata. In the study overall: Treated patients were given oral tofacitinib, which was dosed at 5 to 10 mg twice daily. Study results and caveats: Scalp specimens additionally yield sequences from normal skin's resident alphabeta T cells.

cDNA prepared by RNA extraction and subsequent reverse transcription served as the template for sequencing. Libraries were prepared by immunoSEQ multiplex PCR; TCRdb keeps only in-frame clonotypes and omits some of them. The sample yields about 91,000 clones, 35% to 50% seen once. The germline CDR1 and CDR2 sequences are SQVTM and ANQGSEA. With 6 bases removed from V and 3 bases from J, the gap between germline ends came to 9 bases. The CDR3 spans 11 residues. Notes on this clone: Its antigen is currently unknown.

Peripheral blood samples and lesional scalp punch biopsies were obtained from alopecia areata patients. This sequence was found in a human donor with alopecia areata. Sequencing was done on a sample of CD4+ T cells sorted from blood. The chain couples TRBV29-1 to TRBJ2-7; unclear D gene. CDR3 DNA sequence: TGCAGCGTAGCGACAATCTACGAGCAGTACTTC. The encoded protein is CSVATIYEQYF.